The 11 T cell receptor beta chains below were found in one sample sequenced in a study of identical twins. TCRdb redid the calling of the 5' RACE reads with MiXCR, one entry per CDR3 protein. The sample yields about 100,000 distinct CDR3 sequences, 5.9% seen once. The sequenced sample was memory T cells sorted from blood. These receptors were obtained from a woman in her fifties or sixties in good health.

This clonotype was seen repeatedly, ten times or more. The chain recombines TRBV20-1 with TRBJ2-3, with 8 bases fitting TRBD1. The CDR3 runs to 14 residues. Germline CDR1 and CDR2: DFQATT and SNEGSKA (reference sequence). Unmatched junction bases numbered 8, after V lost 4 bases and J lost 5 bases. Written as DNA, the CDR3 is TGCAGTGCTAAGAAGGACAGGGCTCAAGATACGCAGTATTTT. It codes for CSAKKDRAQDTQYF.

This chain connects TRBV5-5 to TRBJ1-4; D gene uncertain. V dropped 2 bases and J dropped 4 bases, with 9 bases sitting between them. The CDR3 has 14 amino acids. Per the germline V gene, CDR1 is SGHKS and CDR2 is YYEKEE (reference sequence). DNA for the CDR3: TGTGCCAGCAGCTTTCTTGGACTTAATGAAAAACTGTTTTTT. This gives the protein CASSFLGLNEKLFF.

This clonotype was detected ten times or more. The rearrangement uses TRBV5-6 and TRBJ1-1; maybe TRBD1 (6 bases). The V gene lost 2 bases and the J gene lost 7 bases, with 9 bases spanning the gap. Germline CDR1 is SGHDT and CDR2 is YYEEEE. The CDR3 contains 12 residues. The CDR3 reads CASSLNRVEAFF. CDR3 DNA sequence: TGTGCCAGCAGCTTAAACAGGGTTGAAGCTTTCTTT.

In this sample, this clonotype turned up many times. V is TRBV7-2 and J is TRBJ2-3; no clear D. The CDR3 covers 15 residues. V was cut by 1 base and J by 0 bases, with 8 bases left in between. CDR1 SGHTA and CDR2 FQGNSA come from the germline V gene. Here the CDR3 DNA reads TGTGCCAGCAGCTTAGACGGCGGCAGCACAGATACGCAGTATTTT. It specifies CASSLDGGSTDTQYF.

This clonotype was detected many times. This chain links TRBV12-3 or TRBV12-4 with TRBJ2-5, with a possible D match to TRBD1 (5 bases). The CDR3 is 14 residues long. V was shortened by 6 bases and J by 2 bases, with 13 bases between the two germline ends. The CDR3 here is CASSDRQLQETQYF. The CDR3 bases are TGTGCCAGCAGCGACCGACAGTTGCAAGAGACCCAGTACTTC.

This sequence joins TRBV5-6 and TRBJ2-7; 11 bases match TRBD2. CDR3 length: 17 residues. In germline, CDR1 is SGHDT, CDR2 YYEEEE. After removal of 0 bases from V and 5 bases from J, the junction contained 10 bases not matched to a gene. In DNA form, the CDR3 reads TGTGCCAGCAGCTTGGGTGAGACCAGACTAGCGGGAAACGAGCAGTACTTC. It is translated as CASSLGETRLAGNEQYF.

This clonotype came up a few times. The V gene is TRBV13, the J gene TRBJ1-1; 8 bases line up with TRBD1. V shed 1 base, J shed 0 bases, and the junction held 4 bases outside the gene matches. Per the germline V gene, CDR1 is PRHDT and CDR2 is FYEKMQ (reference sequence). The CDR3 loop spans 16 amino acids. The CDR3 spells CASSLVMGQVNTEAFF. The CDR3, as DNA: TGTGCCAGCAGCTTAGTTATGGGACAGGTGAACACTGAAGCTTTCTTT.

This clonotype was counted ten times or more. V usage is TRBV5-5 and J usage is TRBJ2-7; perhaps D is TRBD1 or TRBD2 (5 bases each). V was pared by 4 bases and J by 4 bases, with 21 bases between. The CDR3 is made up of 16 amino acids. CDR1 is SGHKS, CDR2 YYEKEE, per germline (reference sequence). Here the CDR3 reads CASSEGPPGRKYEQYF. In DNA, the CDR3 is TGTGCCAGCAGCGAAGGCCCCCCGGGACGGAAATACGAGCAGTACTTC.

In this sample, this clonotype turned up many times. J is TRBJ1-2 and V is TRBV27; perhaps TRBD1 as D (6 bases). The V gene's germline CDR1 is MNHEY and CDR2 SMNVEV (reference sequence). The CDR3 extends over 16 amino acids. Trimming stripped 2 bases from V and 4 bases from J, with 17 bases between. The CDR3 is CASSLKGGQYSYGYTF. As DNA, the CDR3 is TGTGCCAGCAGTTTAAAGGGGGGCCAGTACTCCTATGGCTACACCTTC.

This clonotype showed up just a few times. V gene TRBV19 combines with J gene TRBJ1-2; D is undetermined. Germline assignment: CDR1 LNHDA and CDR2 SQIVND (reference sequence). V was trimmed by 1 base and J by 0 bases, leaving 9 bases between them. The CDR3 has 15 residues. CDR3 region: CASSIVGVPNYGYTF. CDR3 bases: TGTGCCAGTAGTATAGTTGGAGTTCCTAACTATGGCTACACCTTC.

In its sample, this clonotype was seen many times. CDR3 nucleotide sequence: TGTGCCAGCAGCCTAGGGGCAGAGAATTCACCCCTCCACTTT. It specifies CASSLGAENSPLHF. V and J are TRBV12-3 or TRBV12-4 and TRBJ1-6, with a weak D call TRBD1 (5 bases). CDR3 length: 14 amino acids. Trimming shortened V by 6 bases and J by 7 bases, and 13 bases separated the two germline ends.